This TCR beta chain derives from a study of cytomegalovirus exposure and HLA in healthy donors. The wider study: A subsequent analysis stated that the roughly 120 validation repertoires were run on the same platform as the roughly 670 first-cohort repertoires.

The germline V and J ends were trimmed by 0 bases and 5 bases, with 16 bases remaining between them. Germline CDR1 is SGHRS and CDR2 is YFSETQ. The CDR3 is 16 residues long. Sequencing used immunoSEQ multiplex PCR; TCRdb keeps in-frame clones, though not all of them. This table has over 200,000 clones, around 78% appearing once. Points from the study as a whole: Three CMV-associated chains proved CMV antigen-specific in vitro. A list of 150 to 200 TCR beta chains associated with cytomegalovirus was given. In a later analysis, first-cohort TCR clusters were found to tend to co-occur in the 100 to 150 validation repertoires.

To note about this clone: The antigen is undetermined.

The rearrangement joins TRBV5-1 to TRBJ2-3, with D possibly TRBD2 on 5 matching bases. The TCR comes from a woman aged 18-35 years in good health and CMV-seronegative. Sequencing input: PBMCs. The CDR3 bases are TGCGCCAGCAGCTTGGACTCCAGCGTTCGGGGAGATACGCAGTATTTT. It translates to CASSLDSSVRGDTQYF.